This T cell receptor (beta chain) was profiled in a study of blood T cell repertoires in COVID-19. Study-level background: Acute-phase and convalescent COVID-19 samples originated in the United States, Italy and Spain. Sources were T cells, B-cell-depleted T cells, or PBMCs; the material itself was cDNA or gDNA.

Germline V gene lookup returns CDR1 SGHAT and CDR2 FQNNGV. The CDR3 length is 15 residues. The J segment lost 4 bases and the V segment lost 5 bases, leaving 6 bases of the junction unmatched. How the authors handled the data: Estimates of nucleated cell counts were drawn from the amplification of reference gene primers. Assay: immunoSEQ multiplex PCR; the TCRdb copy retains only in-frame clones and omits some. V and J calls and clone size are given by that table; D and trimming were obtained from the DNA. The table shows around 140,000 clones, with 84% occurring only once. Sequencing was done on a sample of peripheral blood. J is TRBJ2-1 and V is TRBV11-2, with TRBD1 identical over 9 bases. This receptor was identified in a man aged 60 to 69 with acute or convalescent COVID-19. CDR3 in DNA: TGTGCCAGCAGCGAGGGGACAGGGCAGTACAATGAGCAGTTCTTC. Amino acid sequence: CASSEGTGQYNEQFF.